The clone carrying this T cell receptor (beta chain) occurred a few times. What it binds is not known. The sample is drawn from a study of beta chain features in type 1 diabetes. Study outcomes and limitations: Shorter TCRB CDR3s, moderately but significantly so, were found in Type 1 diabetes patients in all four CD4+ subsets.

CDR1 is SEHNR, CDR2 FQNEAQ, per germline (reference sequence). This CDR3 region has 14 residues. V dropped 1 base and J dropped 7 bases, with 13 bases sitting between them. Expressed TCRB transcripts got sequenced, as all isolated RNA was reverse transcribed. Only in-frame clones appear in the TCRdb table, and some are missing; sequencing was by immunoSEQ multiplex PCR. The data contain 130,000 to 150,000 clones, around 51% of them singletons. Source material: Tregs from blood. The TCR originated in a man aged 18 to 35 in good health. The chain is built from TRBV7-9 and TRBJ1-2, with D uncertain. CDR3 bases: TGTGCCAGCAGCTTAGACAGCCGATCGTCTGGCTACACCTTC. This translates into CASSLDSRSSGYTF.